The 24 T cell receptor beta chains below were found in one sample sequenced in a study of T-cell reconstitution after alpha-beta-depleted transplantation in children. For TCRbeta, the library was prepared with unique molecular identifiers. TCRdb itself ran the PCR reads through MiXCR, one entry per CDR3 protein. Of some 350,000 distinct CDR3 sequences listed, around 10% are singletons. Sequenced material: PBMCs from the stem cell graft donor, taken from the stem cell graft. The source is a human donor who donated a stem cell graft to a child with acute lymphoblastic leukemia.

This clonotype turned up a few times. The chain couples TRBV7-8 to TRBJ1-1; D remains ambiguous. The CDR3 covers 11 residues. Germline V gene data show CDR1 as SGHVS and CDR2 as FQNEAQ. The V gene lost 7 bases and the J gene lost 12 bases, with 15 bases spanning the gap. CDR3 protein: CASTTSPGSFF. The CDR3 DNA sequence: TGTGCCAGCACCACTAGCCCGGGGTCTTTCTTT. Full variable domain (missing parts from reference TRBV7-8 and TRBJ1-1): GAGVSQSPRYKVAKRGQDVALRCDPISGHVSLFWYQQALGQGPEFLTYFQNEAQLDKSGLPSDRFFAERPEGSVSTLKIQRTQQEDSAVYLCASTTSPGSFFGQGTRLTVV.

This clonotype was detected a few times. The chain is built from TRBV12-3 or TRBV12-4 and TRBJ1-5; the D is unclear. This CDR3 contains 12 residues. The V end lost 5 bases, the J end lost 3 bases, and 5 bases lay between the germline ends. Written as DNA, the CDR3 is TGTGCCAGCAGTGCGGCCAATCAGCCCCAGCATTTT. Translating it yields CASSAANQPQHF.

This clonotype was observed many times. V is TRBV5-1 and J is TRBJ2-1; weak D call: TRBD1 (7 bases). Germline loops: CDR1 SGHRS, CDR2 YFSETQ. The CDR3 spans 16 residues. V lost 4 bases and J lost 5, with 19 bases in between. CDR3 nucleotides: TGCGCCAGCAGCCCACGACAGGGCGGAGGGGACAATGAGCAGTTCTTC. Its protein product is CASSPRQGGGDNEQFF.

The gene calls are TRBV14 and TRBJ2-7; TRBD1 agrees at 10 bases. CDR1 and CDR2 (germline): SGHDN, FVKESK. This CDR3 spans 15 amino acids. The junction had 4 bases not matched to a gene; V was cut back by 0 bases and J by 5 bases. The CDR3 DNA follows: TGTGCCAGCAGCCAAGATCGGACAGGGGGACACGAGCAGTACTTC. This encodes CASSQDRTGGHEQYF.

V usage is TRBV18 and J usage is TRBJ1-1; tentatively, D is TRBD1 (6 bases). Per germline, CDR1 KGHSH and CDR2 LQKENI. The V end was cut by 2 bases, the J end by 11 bases, with 15 bases between. The length of the CDR3 is 13 residues. The CDR3 DNA reads as TGTGCCAGCTCACCAGATCGGGGGGGGGCGGCTTTCTTT. This encodes CASSPDRGGAAFF.

This clonotype was picked up a small number of times. The rearrangement links TRBV6-2 or TRBV6-3 to TRBJ2-7; 9 nucleotides match TRBD1. CDR1 MNHEY and CDR2 SVGEGT come from the germline V gene. The CDR3 totals 12 residues. Trimming at V came to 11 bases and at J to 3 bases, leaving 5 bases not matched to a gene. CDR3 DNA sequence: TGTGCCGTGGGACAGGGATACTACGAGCAGTACTTC. It codes for CAVGQGYYEQYF.

The chain recombines TRBV4-1 with TRBJ2-1, with 7 bases aligning to TRBD1. V was clipped by 7 bases and J by 2 bases; unmatched bases: 5. In germline, CDR1 is MGHRA, CDR2 YSYEKL. The CDR3 is 14 amino acids. CDR3 sequence: CASKPQGAYNEQFF. The CDR3 nucleotides are TGCGCCAGCAAACCCCAGGGGGCCTACAATGAGCAGTTCTTC.

This clonotype was picked up many times. The chain combines TRBV10-2 with TRBJ2-1; D is unclear. Germline CDR1 is WSHSY and CDR2 is SAAADI. The V gene lost 8 bases and the J gene lost 4 bases, with 9 bases spanning the gap. This CDR3 spans 12 amino acids. The CDR3 protein is CASWRGYNEQFF. Here the CDR3 DNA reads TGCGCCAGCTGGAGAGGTTACAATGAGCAGTTCTTC.

A word on this clonotype: Germline and junction disagree at one end, which may indicate a read error. This chain connects TRBV7-7 to TRBJ2-2; a weak D match, TRBD1 (6 bases). Germline V CDR1 and CDR2: SSHAT, FNYEAQ (reference sequence). CDR3 length: 15 residues. This CDR3 is CASSATQGNTGELFF. In nucleotides, the CDR3 is TGTGCTAGCAGCGCGACACAGGGAAATACCGGGGAGCTGTTTTTT. Filled out from reference TRBV7-7 and TRBJ2-2, the complete variable domain reads GAGVSQSPRYKVTKRGQDVTLRCDPISSHATLYWYQQALGQGPEFLTYFNYEAQPDKSGLPSDRFSAERPEGSISTLTIQRTEQRDSAMYRCASSATQGNTGELFFGEGSRLTVL.

This clonotype turned up a few times. The rearrangement uses TRBV3-1 and TRBJ2-1; TRBD1 or TRBD2 may be the D gene (5 bases each). This CDR3 region has 14 residues. CDR1 is LGHDT and CDR2 is YNNKEL in the germline V gene (reference sequence). The ends were cut back, 0 bases at V and 4 bases at J, with 7 bases in the middle. The CDR3 DNA is TGTGCCAGCAGCCAAGACGGGGCTTACAATGAGCAGTTCTTC. It is translated as CASSQDGAYNEQFF.

The rearrangement links TRBV4-2 to TRBJ1-4; D unresolved. Germline V gene sequence: CDR1 LGHNA, CDR2 YNFKEQ. The CDR3 runs 14 residues. Trimming cost V 0 bases and J 8 bases, with 10 bases left between them. The CDR3 DNA is TGTGCCAGCAGCCAAGATCAACGGGGAGAAAAACTGTTTTTT. As protein: CASSQDQRGEKLFF.

This clonotype has only a few counts. V is TRBV5-1 and J is TRBJ1-4; D unresolved. The V end was cut by 0 bases, the J end by 6 bases, with 12 bases between. The germline V gene encodes CDR1 SGHRS and CDR2 YFSETQ. The CDR3 runs to 15 residues. The CDR3 spells CASSLDGPGYEKLFF. In nucleotides, the CDR3 is TGCGCCAGCAGCTTGGATGGGCCAGGATATGAAAAACTGTTTTTT.

In its sample, this clonotype was seen a few times. V and J are TRBV20-1 and TRBJ1-1, with D possibly being TRBD1 (6 bases). Between the trimmed V and J ends, which lost 3 bases and 4 bases, there was a span of 15 bases. Per germline, CDR1 DFQATT and CDR2 SNEGSKA (reference sequence). This CDR3 has 14 amino acids. CDR3 protein: CSASFSGEGTEAFF. For the CDR3, the DNA is TGCAGTGCTAGCTTCTCAGGGGAAGGCACTGAAGCTTTCTTT.

The chain has TRBV18 and TRBJ2-1, with 7 bases matching TRBD1. From germline, CDR1 is KGHSH and CDR2 LQKENI. The junction had 16 bases not matched to a gene; V was cut back by 5 bases and J by 9 bases. The CDR3 loop spans 16 amino acids. The CDR3 reads CASSGLTGIPWGEQFF. Here the CDR3 DNA reads TGTGCCAGCTCAGGATTGACAGGGATCCCTTGGGGTGAGCAGTTCTTC.

The table lists this clonotype with a few counts. The J gene is TRBJ1-2, the V gene TRBV11-1; 10 positions match TRBD1. V lost 4 bases to trimming and J lost 3 bases; unmatched junction nucleotides: 14. The V gene's germline CDR1 is SGHAT and CDR2 FQDESV (reference sequence). The CDR3 extends over 18 amino acids. The CDR3 is CASSSPGRQGALDYGYTF. DNA of the CDR3: TGTGCCAGCAGCTCACCGGGGCGACAGGGGGCGCTGGACTATGGCTACACCTTC. Using reference TRBV11-1 and TRBJ1-2 for the parts outside the CDR3, the full variable domain is EAEVAQSPRYKITEKSQAVAFWCDPISGHATLYWYRQILGQGPELLVQFQDESVVDDSQLPKDRFSAERLKGVDSTLKIQPAELGDSAMYLCASSSPGRQGALDYGYTFGSGTRLTVV.

At least ten counts were recorded for this clonotype. The V call is TRBV7-9, the J call TRBJ2-7; possible D gene TRBD1, 5 bases. The CDR3 spans 17 residues. Germline V CDR1 and CDR2: SEHNR, FQNEAQ (reference sequence). V was shortened by 4 bases and J by 1 base, with 20 bases between the two germline ends. The CDR3: CASSSTFRQRASYEQYF. CDR3 coding DNA: TGTGCCAGCAGCTCCACGTTTAGACAGAGAGCATCCTACGAGCAGTACTTC.

The rearrangement joins TRBV12-5 to TRBJ2-1; D is ambiguous. Germline CDR1 and CDR2: LGHNT and FRNRAP. V lost 2 bases to trimming and J lost 4 bases, with 6 bases between them. This CDR3 spans 13 amino acids. The CDR3 sequence is CASGLWIYNEQFF. DNA of the CDR3: TGTGCTAGTGGTTTGTGGATTTACAATGAGCAGTTCTTC. The whole variable domain, remainder taken from reference TRBV12-5 and TRBJ2-1, is DARVTQTPRHKVTEMGQEVTMRCQPILGHNTVFWYRQTMMQGLELLAYFRNRAPLDDSGMPKDRFSAEMPDATLATLKIQPSEPRDSAVYFCASGLWIYNEQFFGPGTRLTVL.

This clonotype was counted between two and nine times. The V call is TRBV20-1, the J call TRBJ2-5, with D possibly TRBD1 on 6 matching bases. Germline V gives CDR1 DFQATT, CDR2 SNEGSKA (reference sequence). The CDR3 covers 14 residues. The V gene lost 4 bases and the J gene lost 0 bases, with 12 bases spanning the gap. In nucleotides, the CDR3 is TGCAGTGCTATCGGGACAAAGTACCAAGAGACCCAGTACTTC. Translated, it gives CSAIGTKYQETQYF.

This clonotype has a handful of counts. The chain has TRBV12-3 or TRBV12-4 and TRBJ2-3; 16 positions match TRBD2. CDR3 length: 20 amino acids. The J segment lost 0 bases and the V segment lost 0 bases, leaving 6 bases of the junction unmatched. The CDR3 DNA is TGTGCCAGCAGTTTAGCGTCCGGGACTAGCGGGAGGGTCAGCACAGATACGCAGTATTTT. This encodes CASSLASGTSGRVSTDTQYF.

Only a few counts were recorded for this clonotype. The chain has TRBV28 and TRBJ1-1; D uncertain. The CDR3 sequence is 14 residues long. V gave up 1 base and J gave up 0 bases, with 6 bases separating them. In germline, CDR1 is MDHEN, CDR2 SYDVKM. The CDR3 sequence: CASSLYGMNTEAFF. As DNA, the CDR3 is TGTGCCAGCAGTTTATACGGGATGAACACTGAAGCTTTCTTT.

This clonotype was counted at least ten times. This chain joins TRBV7-2 and TRBJ2-1; D gene ambiguous. Germline CDR1 is SGHTA and CDR2 is FQGNSA. CDR3 length: 13 amino acids. Trimming cost V 3 bases and J 7 bases, with 10 bases left between them. As DNA, the CDR3 is TGTGCCAGCAGCTTTAAGGGTAGTAATGAGCAGTTCTTC. It codes for CASSFKGSNEQFF.

In its sample, this clonotype was seen once. This chain links TRBV27 with TRBJ2-7, with TRBD2 identical over 10 bases. The CDR3 contains 14 residues. The trim removed 6 bases at V and 3 bases at J, leaving 5 bases unmatched. Germline V CDR1 and CDR2: MNHEY, SMNVEV (reference sequence). The CDR3 coding sequence is TGTGCCAGCAGCAAGGGACTAGCGATCTACGAGCAGTACTTC. Translated: CASSKGLAIYEQYF.

This rearrangement joins TRBV5-1 to TRBJ2-7; no reliable D call. Germline lookup yields CDR1 SGHRS and CDR2 YFSETQ. Trimming shortened V by 0 bases and J by 5 bases, and 6 bases separated the two germline ends. The length of the CDR3 is 12 residues. The CDR3 sequence is CASSLGNDEQYF. DNA of the CDR3: TGCGCCAGCAGCTTGGGGAATGACGAGCAGTACTTC.

This clonotype showed up just a few times. The rearrangement uses TRBV12-3 or TRBV12-4 and TRBJ2-2, with TRBD2 as a possible D gene (5 bases). This CDR3 region has 17 residues. V was trimmed by 3 bases and J by 0 bases, leaving 14 bases between them. CDR3 nucleotides: TGTGCCAGCAGTTTTGTTCTAGCAGATACGAACACCGGGGAGCTGTTTTTT. Translating gives CASSFVLADTNTGELFF.